The TCR beta chain described here comes from a study of brain T cells in children with intractable seizures (dated by TCRdb to 2020 to 2022). For the wider study: A NanoString immunology panel was first used to screen resected brain tissue from nearly 55 pediatric epilepsy surgery cases for immune gene transcripts. Among the roughly twelve selected surgery cases, pre-surgery blood was additionally sequenced for eight, leaving four cases with brain tissue only.

TCR beta chain sequences were generated from genomic DNA using the immunoSEQ assay. The authors' analysis ran thus. Any CDR3 sequence that did not begin with the conserved framework cysteine at position 104 was removed by hand. To get clonality, the normalized Shannon's Diversity Index was subtracted from one, giving values from 0 (maximal diversity) to 1 (oligoclonal). Chi-squared comparison-of-proportions tests were used to check whether the frequency of the same CDR3 differed between samples, for example brain versus blood. Public clonotypes were found through immuneACCESS searches, while the VDJdb browser was used to judge similarity to known antiviral clonotypes. Sourced from immuneACCESS, this table was stored by TCRdb with only in-frame sequences that have V and J called. A share of the clones is absent; for the studies checked, an unresolved V gene accounts for under half, and the remainder has no known explanation. V and J calls plus clone size are reproduced from that table; the DNA served to infer D and trimming. The sample has 75,000 to 80,000 clones on record, 90% to 95% of them singletons. Clones ranked in the top ten supply 1.5% of the sample.

Note on this clone: Its antigen target is currently unknown. No quality values exist for individual bases; no much larger clone is one base distant.

The time point label, read with the paper, signifies: resected brain tissue, or blood drawn just prior to surgery. The surgery cases with the highest brain T cell transcript signatures were chosen for TCR beta chain sequencing of brain tissue, and also of blood when blood was available. Prior to surgery, the patients had been treated with at least one anti-epileptic drug. The TCR-sequenced patients were children whose drug-resistant epilepsy was caused by tuberous sclerosis complex, focal cortical dysplasia, Rasmussen encephalitis or hemimegalencephaly. The Monarch genomic DNA purification kit was used to extract bulk genomic DNA from unsorted brain tissue and whole blood. Inclusive of the bounding cysteine and phenylalanine, the CDR3 is 16 residues long. The CDR3 DNA has 48 bases and is translated from base 1. CDR1 and CDR2 were assigned from the germline V gene as SGHVS and FNYEAQ. V is pared back by 2 bases and J by 0 bases, with 13 bases lying between the germline termini.

The investigation overall reported the following: The patients' HCMV serostatus was not known, and viral specificity was inferred solely from CDR3 sequence similarity. Sequencing depth differed between pre- and post-surgery blood, so clones missing from the pre-surgery sample may reflect undersampling.

Specimen: peripheral blood, collected at surgery. The source of this sequence is a boy younger than two with tuberous sclerosis and intractable seizures. The rearranged segments are TRBV7-6 and TRBJ1-1, with TRBD1 perhaps the D gene, on 5 matching bases. The CDR3 amino acid sequence is: CASSLSGLVMNTEAFF. The DNA sequence is given as TGTGCCAGCAGCTTATCGGGGCTAGTCATGAACACTGAAGCTTTCTTT.